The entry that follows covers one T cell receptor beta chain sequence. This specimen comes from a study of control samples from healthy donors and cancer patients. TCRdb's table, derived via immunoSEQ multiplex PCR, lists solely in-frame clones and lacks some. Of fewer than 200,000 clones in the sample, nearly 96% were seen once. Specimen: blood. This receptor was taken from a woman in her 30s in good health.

The CDR3 coding sequence is TGTGCCTGGGTGGACAGGGTCGGAAACACCATATATTTT. Translation: CAWVDRVGNTIYF. The V and J genes are TRBV30 and TRBJ1-3; 8 bases align to TRBD1. V lost 5 bases and J lost 4; bases outside the gene matches: 4. This CDR3 has 13 amino acids. The germline CDR1 and CDR2 sequences are GTSNPN and SVGIG (reference sequence).